This TCR beta chain derives from a study of cytomegalovirus exposure and HLA in healthy donors. Findings of the study overall: What a later analysis reportedly showed was that an Asian-associated ancestry cluster had fewer N-insertions than the approximately 700-donor mean. In presence/absence analyses, roughly uniform sequencing depth across donors was assumed.

The study ran its PCR with 60 Vbeta and 13 Jbeta primers. Repertoires were generated with immunoSEQ multiplex PCR, while TCRdb's copy carries only in-frame clones and drops some. The sample records about 100,000 clones, roughly 80% being singletons. This clone was seen only a few times. Its matching antigen is unknown. This CDR3 contains 15 residues. Germline loops: CDR1 LGHNA, CDR2 YSLEER. The clonotype was recovered from a man in his forties or fifties in good health and CMV-seropositive. The sample taken for sequencing was PBMCs. The chain couples TRBV4-3 to TRBJ2-5; 10 nucleotides match TRBD1. The DNA matches TRBJ2-7 better at its end, which makes the J call doubtful. The CDR3 nucleotides are TGCGCCAGCAGCCATTCGGGACAGGGGACCTACGAGCAGTACTTC. Translation gives CASSHSGQGTYEQYF.